The 24 T cell receptor beta chains listed next were all sequenced from one sample in a study of blood T cells in healthy people across ages. A second roughly 6 to 12 cycle PCR used barcoded and J-beta primers. MiXCR, applied by TCRdb to the 5' RACE reads, yields one record per CDR3 protein. The sample consists of about 1,500,000 distinct CDR3 sequences, 28% of them appearing once. The sequenced sample consisted of blood. The origin of the receptors is a woman aged 30 to 39 in good health.

This chain connects TRBV7-9 to TRBJ2-7; 7 nucleotides agree with TRBD1. Matching the DNA end better, TRBJ2-4 makes the J call doubtful. The CDR3 runs 14 residues. In germline, CDR1 is SEHNR, CDR2 FQNEAQ (reference sequence). CDR3 sequence reads: CASSLRQGENIQYF. The CDR3 nucleotides read TGTGCCAGCAGCCTAAGACAGGGTGAAAACATTCAGTACTTC.

The chain carries TRBV11-2 and TRBJ2-1, with 10 positions matching TRBD2. V was pared by 5 bases and J by 4 bases, with 23 bases of the junction left unmatched. This CDR3 has 21 residues. Germline assignment: CDR1 SGHAT and CDR2 FQNNGV. CDR3 loop: CASSPQGSGRVMSPKYNEQFF. The CDR3 coding sequence is TGTGCCAGCAGCCCTCAGGGGAGCGGGAGGGTCATGTCTCCCAAGTACAATGAGCAGTTCTTC.

Ten or more counts support this clonotype. This chain connects TRBV20-1 to TRBJ2-1; 8 positions agree with TRBD2. Germline V gives CDR1 DFQATT, CDR2 SNEGSKA (reference sequence). V shed 6 bases and J 7 bases; nucleotides not matched to a gene: 11. There are 14 residues in the CDR3. The DNA of the CDR3 is TGCAGTGCGCCGGGACTAGGTAGTTTGAATGAGCAGTTCTTC. Protein: CSAPGLGSLNEQFF.

Many counts were recorded for this clonotype. The gene calls are TRBV29-1 and TRBJ2-6, with D unclear. This CDR3 has 12 residues. Looked up from germline, CDR1 is SQVTM and CDR2 is ANQGSEA. Between the trimmed V and J ends, which lost 5 bases and 9 bases, there was a span of 11 bases. This chain's CDR3 is CSVCRADNVLTF. The CDR3 DNA reads TGCAGCGTTTGTCGAGCCGACAACGTCCTGACTTTC.

This clonotype has more than one count but fewer than ten. The chain has TRBV4-1 and TRBJ2-7; 7 bases fit TRBD1. V dropped 0 bases and J dropped 5; count of bases not matched to a gene: 13. Germline-derived CDR1 and CDR2 are MGHRA and YSYEKL. The CDR3 runs to 17 residues. The CDR3 sequence: CASSQDVRQGAGNEQYF. CDR3 nucleotide sequence: TGCGCCAGCAGCCAAGATGTTCGACAGGGTGCAGGGAACGAGCAGTACTTC.

This clonotype has only a few counts. This chain connects TRBV6-5 to TRBJ2-5; D possibly uses TRBD1 or TRBD2 (5 bases each). CDR3 length: 16 residues. The V gene lost 6 bases and the J gene lost 2 bases, with 19 bases spanning the gap. In germline, CDR1 is MNHEY, CDR2 SVGAGI. The CDR3 bases are TGTGCCAGCAGGCCAACGTCGGGGTGGGGGCAAGAGACCCAGTACTTC. Translating gives CASRPTSGWGQETQYF.

In regard to this clonotype: A single base separates this from a much larger clone, so it may be a read error. The rearrangement joins TRBV7-3 to TRBJ2-5, with 7 bases fitting TRBD1. Germline-derived CDR1 and CDR2 are SGHTA and FQGTGA. The CDR3 sequence is 15 residues long. V lost 5 bases and J lost 1; bases outside the gene matches: 7. The CDR3 nucleotides are TGTGCCAGCAGCCTACAGGGGACGTCCCAAGAGACCCAGTACTTC. It encodes CASSLQGTSQETQYF. The full variable domain, in which reference TRBV7-3 and TRBJ2-5 provide the parts outside the CDR3, is GAGVSQTPSNKVTEKGKYVELRCDPISGHTALYWYRQSLGQGPEFLIYFQGTGAADDSGLPNDRFFAVRPEGSVSTLKIQRTERGDSAVYLCASSLQGTSQETQYFGPGTRLLVL.

With regard to this clonotype: This may arise from a read error, as a much more abundant clone is one base away. The chain is built from TRBV29-1 and TRBJ2-7, with D unresolved. Germline V lookup: CDR1 SQVTM, CDR2 ANQGSEA. This CDR3 region has 13 residues. The CDR3 bases are TGCAGCGTTGTAAGGCCCCTCTCCTACGAGCAGGACTTC. Protein: CSVVRPLSYEQDF.

This clonotype was detected only a few times. The rearrangement uses TRBV27 and TRBJ2-1; 9 bases agree with TRBD2. The CDR3 totals 15 residues. V lost 1 base to trimming and J lost 5 bases; unmatched junction nucleotides: 3. CDR1 and CDR2 (germline): MNHEY, SMNVEV (reference sequence). CDR3 bases: TGTGCCAGCAGTTTATTTAGCGGGGGAGACAATGAGCAGTTCTTC. Translated, it gives CASSLFSGGDNEQFF.

Turning to this clonotype: A much more abundant neighbour one base away suggests this may be a read error. The chain couples TRBV12-3 or TRBV12-4 to TRBJ2-7; 7 bases are a match to TRBD1. The CDR3 has 15 amino acids. The CDR3 spells CASREGGVEAYERYF. CDR3 DNA sequence: TGTGCCAGCAGAGAAGGGGGCGTTGAAGCCTACGAGCGGTACTTC.

This clonotype has a count of ten or more. The chain recombines TRBV29-1 with TRBJ2-7, with 10 bases fitting TRBD1. This CDR3 has 16 residues. V was clipped by 5 bases and J by 4 bases; unmatched bases: 14. Germline V gene data show CDR1 as SQVTM and CDR2 as ANQGSEA. The CDR3 reads CSVYGHHSGQGYEQYF. DNA for the CDR3: TGCAGCGTTTACGGGCACCATTCGGGACAGGGGTACGAGCAGTACTTC.

The CDR3 region has the DNA TGTGCCAGCAGCTTTCTGGGGGCGGTCACAGATACGCAGTATTTT. Translation gives CASSFLGAVTDTQYF. The chain has TRBV7-9 and TRBJ2-3; D is possibly TRBD1 (6 bases). Trimming shortened V by 3 bases and J by 2 bases, and 12 bases separated the two germline ends. Germline V gene lookup returns CDR1 SEHNR and CDR2 FQNEAQ (reference sequence). CDR3 length equals 15 residues. The complete variable domain, with remaining parts taken from reference TRBV7-9 and TRBJ2-3, reads DTGVSQNPRHKITKRGQNVTFRCDPISEHNRLYWYRQTLGQGPEFLTYFQNEAQLEKSRLLSDRFSAERPKGSFSTLEIQRTEQGDSAMYLCASSFLGAVTDTQYFGPGTRLTVL.

This clonotype occurred a few times. The chain has TRBV11-2 and TRBJ2-3; the D is unclear. This CDR3 is 16 amino acids long. The germline gives CDR1 SGHAT, CDR2 FQNNGV. The V and J ends lost 2 bases and 0 bases respectively, with 12 bases between them. CDR3 DNA sequence: TGTGCCAGCAGCTTATTCGGCGGTGCTAGCACAGATACGCAGTATTTT. This encodes CASSLFGGASTDTQYF.

On this clonotype: Its ends do not fully match the called genes, so a read error is possible. This chain uses TRBV29-1 with TRBJ2-6; D is perhaps TRBD1 or TRBD2 (6 bases each). In germline, CDR1 is SQVTM, CDR2 ANQGSEA. There are 15 residues in the CDR3. The CDR3 nucleotides are TGCAGCGTTGGGCTCCCGGGGGCTGGGGCCGACGTCCTGACTTTC. This codes for CSVGLPGAGADVLTF.

The chain joins TRBV27 to TRBJ2-4; 9 bases fit TRBD2. Germline V CDR1 and CDR2: MNHEY, SMNVEV (reference sequence). The CDR3 is made up of 12 amino acids. V lost 8 bases and J lost 13; bases outside the gene matches: 9. This chain's CDR3 is CASGRLAGEQYF. In nucleotides, the CDR3 is TGTGCCAGCGGCCGCTTAGCGGGAGAGCAGTACTTC.

This chain uses TRBV5-1 with TRBJ2-1; D unclear. The germline CDR1 and CDR2 sequences are SGHRS and YFSETQ. The V end lost 0 bases, the J end lost 5 bases, and 12 bases lay between the germline ends. The CDR3 is 15 amino acids. The CDR3 nucleotides are TGCGCCAGCAGCTTGGGTCGGAGTCGCAACAATGAGCAGTTCTTC. Residues: CASSLGRSRNNEQFF.

The V gene is TRBV28, the J gene TRBJ1-5; D gene ambiguous. Trimming stripped 6 bases from V and 8 bases from J, with 11 bases between. The CDR3 has 12 residues. CDR1 is MDHEN and CDR2 is SYDVKM in the germline V gene. CDR3 residues: CASSPLVEPQHF. CDR3 sequence (DNA): TGTGCCAGCAGCCCTTTGGTGGAGCCCCAGCATTTT.

This chain joins TRBV6-1 and TRBJ2-2; 7 bases match TRBD2. The length of the CDR3 is 18 residues. Germline CDR1 reads MNHNS; CDR2 reads SASEGT. Trimming at V came to 6 bases and at J to 5 bases, leaving 18 bases not matched to a gene. CDR3 in DNA: TGTGCCAGCAGCCCGCGGTTGGGCTCAAGCGGGGCAACCGGGGAGCTGTTTTTT. Translation gives CASSPRLGSSGATGELFF.

The chain is built from TRBV2 and TRBJ2-3; 11 bases match TRBD2. The germline gives CDR1 SNHLY, CDR2 FYNNEI. The CDR3 length is 17 residues. After removal of 7 bases from V and 5 bases from J, the junction contained 14 bases not matched to a gene. The CDR3 bases are TGTGCCAGCATTACCAACCCCAATAGCGGGGGGGAAGATACGCAGTATTTT. Amino acid sequence: CASITNPNSGGEDTQYF.

This clonotype was counted many times. This chain uses TRBV12-3 or TRBV12-4 with TRBJ2-7, with a tentative D call TRBD2 (5 bases). The V gene lost 5 bases and the J gene lost 6 bases, with 17 bases spanning the gap. The CDR3 is 14 residues long. CDR3 DNA sequence: TGTGCCAGCAGTATACTAGACGGTACGGGCGAGCAGTACTTC. This encodes CASSILDGTGEQYF.

This clonotype was counted ten times or more. V is TRBV20-1 and J is TRBJ2-1, with D perhaps matching TRBD1 (6 bases). This CDR3 region has 12 residues. Per germline, CDR1 DFQATT and CDR2 SNEGSKA (reference sequence). Trimming stripped 5 bases from V and 6 bases from J, with 11 bases between. Written as DNA, the CDR3 is TGCAGTGCTGAGCGACAGGTCAATGAGCAGTTCTTC. Residues: CSAERQVNEQFF.

This clonotype was recorded many times. The chain joins TRBV5-1 to TRBJ2-1; the match to TRBD1 covers 12 bases. Germline lookup yields CDR1 SGHRS and CDR2 YFSETQ. V lost 5 bases, J lost 5 bases, and 5 bases stayed unmatched. CDR3 length: 15 amino acids. CDR3 nucleotide sequence: TGCGCCAGCAGTGCCGGGACAGGGGGCCACAATGAGCAGTTCTTC. Translated, it gives CASSAGTGGHNEQFF.

This clonotype was counted many times. The rearrangement joins TRBV10-2 to TRBJ2-1, with D perhaps given as TRBD1 or TRBD2 (5 bases each). The CDR3 contains 14 residues. Looked up from germline, CDR1 is WSHSY and CDR2 is SAAADI. The ends were cut back, 3 bases at V and 9 bases at J, with 15 bases in the middle. CDR3 nucleotide sequence: TGCGCCAGCAGTGAATGGAGAGGGGATGGTGAGCAGTTCTTC. Translating gives CASSEWRGDGEQFF.

CDR3 region: CAIRDAGTGIYEQYF. CDR3 sequence (DNA): TGTGCCATTCGAGATGCCGGGACAGGGATCTACGAGCAGTACTTC. The V and J genes are TRBV10-3 and TRBJ2-7, with TRBD1 matching over 9 bases. Germline loops: CDR1 ENHRY, CDR2 SYGVKD. This CDR3 region has 15 residues. V gave up 9 bases and J gave up 3 bases; unmatched junction bases: 12.